This T cell receptor (beta chain) was identified during a study of cytomegalovirus exposure and HLA in healthy donors. The CDR3 has 14 residues. V gave up 0 bases and J gave up 4 bases, with 10 bases separating them. The germline CDR1 and CDR2 sequences are SGHNT and YYREEE (reference sequence). The table came from immunoSEQ multiplex PCR; TCRdb's copy has only in-frame clones and leaves some out. The sample holds approximately 150,000 clones, roughly nine tenths seen once. The sequence came from a man between 18 and 29 years old in good health and CMV-seronegative. J is TRBJ2-5 and V is TRBV5-4; possibly TRBD1 for D (6 bases). The sequencing input was PBMCs. CDR3 sequence reads: CASSLARGRETQYF. DNA of the CDR3: TGTGCCAGCAGCTTGGCCAGGGGTCGAGAGACCCAGTACTTC.